A selection of T cell receptor beta chains follows, all from one sample in a study of blood T cell repertoires in COVID-19. Clones were sequenced by immunoSEQ multiplex PCR, and TCRdb holds only the in-frame ones, with some missing. The sample lists about 410,000 clones, roughly 88% occurring once. The source material was peripheral blood. The receptors originated from a woman aged 25-40 years with active or convalescent COVID-19. Each CDR3 is given with its conserved first and last residue. Fields, in order: V gene, clone size, J gene, D gene, CDR3 protein, CDR3 DNA. D genes are given only for firm matches. For some rows the clone size is stated as once, few or many, or as a class when expanded; others skip it.

v_gene: TRBV6-4; abundance: .; j_gene: TRBJ2-5; d_gene: TRBD2; CDR3aa: CASSDSPSGAVETQYF; CDR3nt: TGTGCCAGCAGTGACTCTCCCAGCGGGGCGGTAGAGACCCAGTACTTC
v_gene: TRBV7-8; abundance: .; j_gene: TRBJ1-4; d_gene: TRBD1; CDR3aa: CASSSARGQHEKLFF; CDR3nt: TGTGCCAGCAGCTCTGCCAGGGGACAGCATGAAAAACTGTTTTTT
v_gene: TRBV10-1; abundance: .; j_gene: TRBJ2-1; d_gene: TRBD2; CDR3aa: CASSRTSGRRSYNEQFF; CDR3nt: TGCGCCAGCAGCCGGACTAGCGGGAGGAGGTCCTACAATGAGCAGTTCTTC
v_gene: TRBV6-1; abundance: .; j_gene: TRBJ2-2; d_gene: TRBD2; CDR3aa: CASSDTKMWGRDTGELFF; CDR3nt: TGTGCCAGCAGTGACACTAAGATGTGGGGGAGGGACACCGGGGAGCTGTTTTTT
v_gene: TRBV11-2; abundance: .; j_gene: TRBJ2-7; d_gene: .; CDR3aa: CASRPPGTYEQYF; CDR3nt: TGTGCCAGCAGGCCCCCGGGGACCTACGAGCAGTACTTC
v_gene: TRBV14; abundance: .; j_gene: TRBJ1-2; d_gene: TRBD1; CDR3aa: CASSQASRTGGVYGYTF; CDR3nt: TGTGCCAGCAGCCAAGCTTCCCGGACAGGGGGTGTCTATGGCTACACCTTC
v_gene: TRBV19; abundance: once; j_gene: TRBJ1-2; d_gene: .; CDR3aa: CASSSFTRDGYTF; CDR3nt: TGTGCCAGTAGTAGCTTCACCAGGGATGGCTACACCTTC
v_gene: TRBV2; abundance: .; j_gene: TRBJ1-1; d_gene: TRBD1; CDR3aa: CASTPSTGGASEAFF; CDR3nt: TGTGCCAGCACCCCTTCGACAGGGGGCGCCTCTGAAGCTTTCTTT
v_gene: TRBV21-1; abundance: .; j_gene: TRBJ1-5; d_gene: .; CDR3aa: CASSKVPSEVCHHQPQHF; CDR3nt: TGTGCCAGCAGCAAAGTCCCGAGCGAGGTTTGCCACCATCAGCCCCAGCATTTT
v_gene: TRBV19; abundance: few; j_gene: TRBJ1-5; d_gene: .; CDR3aa: CASSQNSNQPQHF; CDR3nt: TGTGCCAGTAGTCAGAATAGCAATCAGCCCCAGCATTTT
v_gene: TRBV13; abundance: .; j_gene: TRBJ1-6; d_gene: .; CDR3aa: CASSPRQVGSPLHF; CDR3nt: TGTGCCAGCAGCCCCCGACAGGTCGGGTCACCCCTCCACTTT
v_gene: TRBV19; abundance: once; j_gene: TRBJ1-4; d_gene: .; CDR3aa: CVSSIRTGTNEKLFF; CDR3nt: TGTGTCAGTAGTATTCGTACAGGTACTAATGAAAAACTGTTTTTT
v_gene: TRBV7-6; abundance: .; j_gene: TRBJ2-1; d_gene: TRBD1; CDR3aa: CASSLGPGQYNEQFF; CDR3nt: TGTGCCAGCAGCTTAGGGCCGGGACAGTACAATGAGCAGTTCTTC
v_gene: TRBV5-1; abundance: .; j_gene: TRBJ1-2; d_gene: .; CDR3aa: CASSLGQDIAYTF; CDR3nt: TGCGCCAGCAGCTTGGGACAGGATATTGCCTACACCTTC
v_gene: TRBV10-3; abundance: once; j_gene: TRBJ2-7; d_gene: TRBD2; CDR3aa: CATGLADEQYF; CDR3nt: TGTGCCACCGGACTAGCGGACGAGCAGTACTTC
v_gene: TRBV18; abundance: .; j_gene: TRBJ1-3; d_gene: TRBD1; CDR3aa: CASSAGTGLSGNTIYF; CDR3nt: TGTGCCAGCTCAGCCGGGACAGGACTTTCTGGAAACACCATATATTTT
v_gene: TRBV3-1/TRBV3-2; abundance: .; j_gene: TRBJ1-2; d_gene: .; CDR3aa: CASSPRRGSAGYTF; CDR3nt: TGTGCCAGCAGCCCCCGTAGGGGTTCCGCTGGCTACACCTTC
v_gene: TRBV5-1; abundance: few; j_gene: TRBJ1-6; d_gene: .; CDR3aa: CASSLAGDSDSPLHF; CDR3nt: TGCGCCAGCAGCTTGGCCGGCGACTCGGATTCACCCCTCCACTTT
v_gene: TRBV7-8; abundance: .; j_gene: TRBJ1-5; d_gene: .; CDR3aa: CASSLEGGQPQHF; CDR3nt: TGTGCCAGCAGCTTAGAAGGGGGTCAGCCCCAGCATTTT
v_gene: TRBV7-2; abundance: .; j_gene: TRBJ1-2; d_gene: TRBD1; CDR3aa: CASRGQGAQDYGYTF; CDR3nt: TGTGCCAGCAGGGGACAGGGGGCGCAGGACTATGGCTACACCTTC
v_gene: TRBV5-4; abundance: .; j_gene: TRBJ2-7; d_gene: TRBD2; CDR3aa: CASSAGTSGSYEQYF; CDR3nt: TGTGCCAGCAGCGCCGGGACTAGCGGGAGCTACGAGCAGTACTTC
v_gene: TRBV5-4; abundance: .; j_gene: TRBJ1-2; d_gene: .; CDR3aa: CASSTMDRFYGYTF; CDR3nt: TGTGCCAGCAGCACAATGGACAGATTCTATGGCTACACCTTC
v_gene: TRBV30; abundance: .; j_gene: TRBJ2-4; d_gene: TRBD2; CDR3aa: CAWSAASGIIQYF; CDR3nt: TGTGCCTGGAGTGCGGCTAGCGGTATCATTCAGTACTTC
v_gene: TRBV12-3/TRBV12-4; abundance: .; j_gene: TRBJ2-5; d_gene: .; CDR3aa: CASSLALEETQYF; CDR3nt: TGTGCCAGCAGTTTAGCCCTGGAGGAGACCCAGTACTTC
v_gene: TRBV7-9; abundance: .; j_gene: TRBJ2-1; d_gene: TRBD1; CDR3aa: CASSRNPLRDRVDNEQFF; CDR3nt: TGTGCCAGCAGCCGAAACCCCCTCCGGGACAGGGTCGACAATGAGCAGTTCTTC
v_gene: TRBV19; abundance: once; j_gene: TRBJ1-1; d_gene: TRBD1; CDR3aa: CASSWTGVVGTEAFF; CDR3nt: TGTGCCAGTAGTTGGACAGGGGTGGTGGGCACTGAAGCTTTCTTT
v_gene: TRBV3-1/TRBV3-2; abundance: .; j_gene: TRBJ1-2; d_gene: .; CDR3aa: CASSQDPQGWNGYTF; CDR3nt: TGTGCCAGCAGCCAAGATCCTCAGGGTTGGAATGGCTACACCTTC
v_gene: TRBV5-6; abundance: .; j_gene: TRBJ2-3; d_gene: .; CDR3aa: CASSLSPVSSTDTQYF; CDR3nt: TGTGCCAGCAGCTTGTCTCCGGTATCGAGCACAGATACGCAGTATTTT
v_gene: TRBV5-1; abundance: few; j_gene: TRBJ1-1; d_gene: .; CDR3aa: CASSHDRRTEAFF; CDR3nt: TGCGCCAGCAGCCACGACAGGAGGACTGAAGCTTTCTTT
v_gene: TRBV14; abundance: .; j_gene: TRBJ1-6; d_gene: .; CDR3aa: CASSQGASKGSPLHF; CDR3nt: TGTGCCAGCAGCCAAGGGGCCTCCAAAGGTTCACCCCTCCACTTT
v_gene: TRBV7-2; abundance: .; j_gene: TRBJ1-1; d_gene: .; CDR3aa: CASSLPTGNTEAFF; CDR3nt: TGTGCCAGCAGCCTCCCGACAGGGAACACTGAAGCTTTCTTT
v_gene: TRBV5-4; abundance: once; j_gene: TRBJ2-3; d_gene: .; CDR3aa: CASSLPSGVLSTDTQYF; CDR3nt: TGTGCCAGCAGCTTGCCGTCAGGGGTTCTGAGCACAGATACGCAGTATTTT
v_gene: TRBV10-3; abundance: .; j_gene: TRBJ1-2; d_gene: TRBD1; CDR3aa: CASRTGGYYGYTF; CDR3nt: TGTGCCTCCAGGACAGGGGGCTACTATGGCTACACCTTC
v_gene: TRBV14; abundance: .; j_gene: TRBJ2-5; d_gene: .; CDR3aa: CASSQRDTGTETQYF; CDR3nt: TGTGCCAGCAGCCAACGGGACACTGGAACAGAGACCCAGTACTTC
v_gene: TRBV30; abundance: .; j_gene: TRBJ1-6; d_gene: .; CDR3aa: CAWSDGQRNSPLHF; CDR3nt: TGTGCCTGGAGTGATGGACAGAGAAATTCACCCCTCCACTTT
v_gene: TRBV3-1/TRBV3-2; abundance: .; j_gene: TRBJ2-7; d_gene: TRBD2; CDR3aa: CASSLRTSGSLYEQYF; CDR3nt: TGTGCCAGCAGCCTAAGGACTAGCGGGAGTCTCTACGAGCAGTACTTC
v_gene: TRBV15; abundance: .; j_gene: TRBJ2-7; d_gene: TRBD1; CDR3aa: CATSRARDSSYEQYF; CDR3nt: TGTGCCACCAGCAGAGCCCGGGACAGCTCCTACGAGCAGTACTTC
v_gene: TRBV3-1/TRBV3-2; abundance: many; j_gene: TRBJ2-2; d_gene: TRBD2; CDR3aa: CASSPSGRAGELFF; CDR3nt: TGTGCCAGCAGCCCGAGCGGGAGGGCCGGGGAGCTGTTTTTT
v_gene: TRBV4-2; abundance: .; j_gene: TRBJ2-5; d_gene: TRBD2; CDR3aa: CASSQVSSGSSPQETQYF; CDR3nt: TGTGCCAGCAGCCAAGTTTCGAGCGGGAGCTCCCCTCAAGAGACCCAGTACTTC
v_gene: TRBV27; abundance: .; j_gene: TRBJ1-1; d_gene: .; CDR3aa: CASTTTGTGTEAFF; CDR3nt: TGTGCCAGCACAACGACCGGAACCGGGACTGAAGCTTTCTTT
v_gene: TRBV7-9; abundance: .; j_gene: TRBJ2-2; d_gene: .; CDR3aa: CASSPHLGPGELFF; CDR3nt: TGTGCCAGCAGCCCGCACTTGGGGCCCGGGGAGCTGTTTTTT
v_gene: TRBV7-2; abundance: .; j_gene: TRBJ2-3; d_gene: .; CDR3aa: CASSLRRTDTQYF; CDR3nt: TGTGCCAGCAGCTTACGTCGCACAGATACGCAGTATTTT
v_gene: TRBV6-6; abundance: .; j_gene: TRBJ1-1; d_gene: TRBD1; CDR3aa: CASAGQGGTEAFF; CDR3nt: TGTGCCAGCGCCGGACAGGGAGGAACTGAAGCTTTCTTT
v_gene: TRBV19; abundance: .; j_gene: TRBJ1-5; d_gene: .; CDR3aa: CASSIESAGNQPQHF; CDR3nt: TGTGCCAGTAGTATAGAGTCGGCAGGGAATCAGCCCCAGCATTTT
v_gene: TRBV5-6; abundance: once; j_gene: TRBJ1-2; d_gene: .; CDR3aa: CASSLTGVNYGYTF; CDR3nt: TGTGCCAGCAGCTTGACGGGGGTGAACTATGGCTACACCTTC